This paragraph covers one T cell receptor beta chain sequence. This sample is drawn from a study of blood T cell repertoires in COVID-19. Whole-study context: Some COVID-19 samples were acute and others convalescent; all came from the United States, Italy and Spain. PBMCs, B-cell-depleted T cells, or T cells provided the cDNA or gDNA that made up the material.

Assay used: immunoSEQ multiplex PCR; TCRdb lists only in-frame clones, some missing. The repertoire includes some 180,000 clones, about 90% of them detected once, and 20% to 25% sits in the top ten. Sample: peripheral blood. The TCR sequence derives from a man in his 60s with active or convalescent COVID-19.

CDR3 coding DNA: TGTGCCAGCAGCTTGGGCAGGATGGGCGAGCAGTACTTC. Translation: CASSLGRMGEQYF. This chain joins TRBV27 and TRBJ2-7; D unresolved. This CDR3 has 13 residues. V shed 6 bases and J shed 6 bases, with 15 bases lying between them. Germline V gene lookup returns CDR1 MNHEY and CDR2 SMNVEV (reference sequence).